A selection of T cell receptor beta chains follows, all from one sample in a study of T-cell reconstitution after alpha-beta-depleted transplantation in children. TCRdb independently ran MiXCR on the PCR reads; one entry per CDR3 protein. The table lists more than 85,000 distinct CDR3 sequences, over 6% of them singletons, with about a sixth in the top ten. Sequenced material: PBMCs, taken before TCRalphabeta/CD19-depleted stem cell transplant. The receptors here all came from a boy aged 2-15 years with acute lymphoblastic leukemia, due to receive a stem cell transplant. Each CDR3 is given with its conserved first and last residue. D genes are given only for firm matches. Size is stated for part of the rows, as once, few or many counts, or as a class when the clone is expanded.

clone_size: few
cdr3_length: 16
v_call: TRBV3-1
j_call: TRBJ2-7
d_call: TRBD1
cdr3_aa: CASSRAGTGWGYEQYF
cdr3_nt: TGTGCCAGCAGCCGAGCGGGGACAGGGTGGGGTTACGAGCAGTACTTC

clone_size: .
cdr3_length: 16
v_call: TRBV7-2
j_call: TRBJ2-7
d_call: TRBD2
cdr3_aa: CASRPWTSGLSYEQYF
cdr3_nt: TGTGCCAGCAGACCCTGGACTAGCGGGTTATCCTACGAGCAGTACTTC

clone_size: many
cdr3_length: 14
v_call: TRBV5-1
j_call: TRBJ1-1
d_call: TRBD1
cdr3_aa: CASSPPTGGTEAFF
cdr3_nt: TGCGCCAGCAGCCCCCCCACAGGGGGCACTGAAGCTTTCTTT

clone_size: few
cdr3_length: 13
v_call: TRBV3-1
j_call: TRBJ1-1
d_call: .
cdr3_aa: CASSQTIFEGAFF
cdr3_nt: TGTGCCAGCAGCCAAACGATCTTTGAGGGAGCTTTCTTT

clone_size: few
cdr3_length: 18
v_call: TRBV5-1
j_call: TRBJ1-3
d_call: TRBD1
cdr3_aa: CASSPRTGDGPTGNTIYF
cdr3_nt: TGCGCCAGCAGCCCTCGGACAGGGGACGGTCCCACTGGAAACACCATATATTTT

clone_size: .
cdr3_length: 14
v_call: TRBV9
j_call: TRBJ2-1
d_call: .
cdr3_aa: CASSLADLKGEQFF
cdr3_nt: TGTGCCAGCAGCTTAGCGGACCTAAAGGGTGAGCAGTTCTTC

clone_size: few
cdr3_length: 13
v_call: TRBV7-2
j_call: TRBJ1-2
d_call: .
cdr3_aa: CASSLTRTDGYTF
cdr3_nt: TGTGCCAGCAGCTTGACCAGGACTGATGGCTACACCTTC

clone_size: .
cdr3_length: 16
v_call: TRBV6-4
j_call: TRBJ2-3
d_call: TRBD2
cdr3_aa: CASSDSSGGATDTQYF
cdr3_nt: TGTGCCAGCAGTGACTCGAGCGGGGGGGCCACAGATACGCAGTATTTT

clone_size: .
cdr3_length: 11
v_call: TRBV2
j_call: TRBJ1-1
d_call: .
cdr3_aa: CASTVNTEAFF
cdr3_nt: TGTGCCAGCACAGTGAACACTGAAGCTTTCTTT

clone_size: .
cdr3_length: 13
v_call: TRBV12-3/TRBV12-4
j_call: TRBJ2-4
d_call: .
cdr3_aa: CASSAGSWNIQYF
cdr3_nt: TGTGCCAGCAGTGCAGGGAGTTGGAACATTCAGTACTTC

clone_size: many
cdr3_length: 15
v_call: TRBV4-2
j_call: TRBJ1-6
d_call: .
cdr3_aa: CASSQVGRDNSPLHF
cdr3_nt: TGTGCCAGCAGCCAAGTAGGCCGAGATAATTCACCCCTCCACTTT

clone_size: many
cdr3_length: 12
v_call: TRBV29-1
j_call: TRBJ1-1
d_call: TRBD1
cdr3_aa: CSVAGTGPEAFF
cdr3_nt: TGCAGCGTGGCCGGGACAGGGCCTGAAGCTTTCTTT

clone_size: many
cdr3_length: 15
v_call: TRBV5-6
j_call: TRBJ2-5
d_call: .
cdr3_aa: CASSLAGTPQETQYF
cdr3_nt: TGTGCCAGCAGCTTGGCCGGGACGCCCCAAGAGACCCAGTACTTC

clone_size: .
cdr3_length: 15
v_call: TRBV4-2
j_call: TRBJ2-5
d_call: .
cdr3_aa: CASSQEEGLGETQYF
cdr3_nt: TGTGCCAGCAGCCAAGAAGAGGGGTTGGGGGAGACCCAGTACTTC

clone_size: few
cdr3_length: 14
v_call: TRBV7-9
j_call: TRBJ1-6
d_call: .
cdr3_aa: CASVAGYGGSPLHF
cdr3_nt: TGTGCCAGCGTTGCAGGGTATGGGGGTTCACCCCTCCACTTT

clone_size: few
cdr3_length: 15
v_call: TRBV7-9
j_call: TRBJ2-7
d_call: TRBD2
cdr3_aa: CASSSWGLADYEQYF
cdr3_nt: TGTGCCAGCAGCTCCTGGGGACTAGCGGACTACGAGCAGTACTTC

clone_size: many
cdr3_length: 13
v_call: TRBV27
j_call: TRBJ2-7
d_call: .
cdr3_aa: CASSLRISYEQYF
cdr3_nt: TGTGCCAGCAGTTTACGAATTTCGTACGAGCAGTACTTC

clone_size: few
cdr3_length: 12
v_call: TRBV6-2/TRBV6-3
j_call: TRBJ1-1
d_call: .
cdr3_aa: CASRDPRGEAFF
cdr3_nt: TGTGCCAGCCGGGACCCAAGGGGAGAAGCTTTCTTT

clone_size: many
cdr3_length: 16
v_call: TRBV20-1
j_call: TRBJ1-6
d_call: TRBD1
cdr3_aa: CSARDLQGSYNSPLHF
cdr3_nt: TGCAGTGCTAGGGATCTACAGGGGTCCTATAATTCACCCCTCCACTTT

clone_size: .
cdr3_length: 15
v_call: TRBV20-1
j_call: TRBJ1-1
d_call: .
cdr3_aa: CSAREFGTWTAEAFF
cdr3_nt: TGCAGTGCTAGAGAATTCGGGACATGGACGGCTGAAGCTTTCTTT

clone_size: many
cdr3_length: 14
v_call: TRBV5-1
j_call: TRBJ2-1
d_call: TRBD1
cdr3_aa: CASSAGQGRDEQFF
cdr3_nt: TGCGCCAGCAGCGCTGGACAGGGACGGGATGAGCAGTTCTTC

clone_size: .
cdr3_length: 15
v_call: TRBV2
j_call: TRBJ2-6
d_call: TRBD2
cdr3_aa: CASSQGRAGANVLTF
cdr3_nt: TGTGCCAGCAGCCAAGGGAGGGCTGGGGCCAACGTCCTGACTTTC

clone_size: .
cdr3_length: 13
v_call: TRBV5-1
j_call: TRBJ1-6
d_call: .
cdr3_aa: CASSLDSASPLHF
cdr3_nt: TGCGCCAGCAGCTTGGACTCGGCTTCACCCCTCCACTTT

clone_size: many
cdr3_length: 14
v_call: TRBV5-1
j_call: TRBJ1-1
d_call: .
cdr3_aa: CASRGEGLNTEAFF
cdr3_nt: TGCGCCAGCAGGGGGGAGGGGTTGAACACTGAAGCTTTCTTT

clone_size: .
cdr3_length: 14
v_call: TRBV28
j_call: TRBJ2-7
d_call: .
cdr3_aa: CASSGGGSSYEQYF
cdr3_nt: TGTGCCAGCAGTGGAGGGGGGAGCTCCTACGAGCAGTACTTC

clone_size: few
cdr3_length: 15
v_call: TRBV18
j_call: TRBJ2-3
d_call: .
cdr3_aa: CASSPYAGETDTQYF
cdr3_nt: TGTGCCAGCTCACCATACGCCGGAGAGACAGATACGCAGTATTTT

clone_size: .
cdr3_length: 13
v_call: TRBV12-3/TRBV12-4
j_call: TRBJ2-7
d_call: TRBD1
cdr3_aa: CASSGDSAYEQYF
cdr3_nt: TGTGCCAGCAGCGGGGACAGCGCCTACGAGCAGTACTTC

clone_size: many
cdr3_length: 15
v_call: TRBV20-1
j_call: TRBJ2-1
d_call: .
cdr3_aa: CSASIHSWAAIGQFF
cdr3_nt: TGCAGTGCGAGCATCCATAGCTGGGCCGCTATTGGGCAGTTCTTC

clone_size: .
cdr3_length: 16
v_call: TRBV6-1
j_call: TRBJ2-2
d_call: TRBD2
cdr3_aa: CASSDRLAGVTGELFF
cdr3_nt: TGTGCCAGCAGTGATCGACTAGCGGGGGTAACCGGGGAGCTGTTTTTT

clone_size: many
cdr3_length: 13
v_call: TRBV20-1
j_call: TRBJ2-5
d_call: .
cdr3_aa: CSATLAPGETQYF
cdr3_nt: TGCAGTGCCACCCTGGCTCCCGGGGAGACCCAGTACTTC

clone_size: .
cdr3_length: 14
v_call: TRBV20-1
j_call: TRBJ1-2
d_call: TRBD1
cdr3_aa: CSARRGQGAGGYTF
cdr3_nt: TGCAGTGCTAGACGGGGACAGGGGGCGGGGGGCTACACCTTC

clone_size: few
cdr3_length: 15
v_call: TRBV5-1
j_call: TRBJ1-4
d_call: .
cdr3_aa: CASSLGFATNEKLFF
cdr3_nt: TGCGCCAGCAGCTTGGGCTTTGCAACTAATGAAAAACTGTTTTTT

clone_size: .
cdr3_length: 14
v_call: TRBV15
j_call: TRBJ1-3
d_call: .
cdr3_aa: CATSPRSSGNTIYF
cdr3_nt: TGTGCCACCAGTCCGAGAAGCTCTGGAAACACCATATATTTT

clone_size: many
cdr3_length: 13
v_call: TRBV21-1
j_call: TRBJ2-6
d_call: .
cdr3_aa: CASSCSGANVLTF
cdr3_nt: TGTGCCAGCAGCTGCTCTGGGGCCAACGTCCTGACTTTC

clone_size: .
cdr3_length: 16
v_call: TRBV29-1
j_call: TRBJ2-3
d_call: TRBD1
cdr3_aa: CSVEDADRGPTDTQYF
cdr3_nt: TGCAGCGTTGAAGACGCGGACAGGGGCCCCACAGATACGCAGTATTTT

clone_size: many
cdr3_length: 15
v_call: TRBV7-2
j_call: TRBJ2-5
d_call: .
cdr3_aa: CASSLGVAGWETQYF
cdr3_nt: TGTGCCAGCAGCTTAGGGGTAGCCGGGTGGGAGACCCAGTACTTC

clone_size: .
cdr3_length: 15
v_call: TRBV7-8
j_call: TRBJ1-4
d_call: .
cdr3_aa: CGSSLGGGGDEKLFF
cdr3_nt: TGTGGCAGCAGCTTAGGGGGGGGCGGGGATGAAAAACTGTTTTTT

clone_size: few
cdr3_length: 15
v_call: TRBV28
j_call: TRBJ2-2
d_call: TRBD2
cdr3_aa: CASRPGLEDIGELFF
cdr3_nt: TGTGCCAGCAGACCGGGACTAGAGGACATCGGGGAGCTGTTTTTT

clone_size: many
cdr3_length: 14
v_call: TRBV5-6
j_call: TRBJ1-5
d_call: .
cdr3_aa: CASSSSQGNQPQHF
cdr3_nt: TGTGCCAGCAGCTCCAGTCAGGGCAATCAACCCCAGCATTTT

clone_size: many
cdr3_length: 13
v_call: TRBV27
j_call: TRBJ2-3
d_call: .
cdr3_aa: CASSLGSTDTQYF
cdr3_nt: TGTGCCAGCAGTTTGGGTAGCACAGATACGCAGTATTTT

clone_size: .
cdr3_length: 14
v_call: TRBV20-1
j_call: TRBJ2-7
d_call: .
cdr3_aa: CSAKLSGPSYEQYF
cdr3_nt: TGCAGTGCTAAACTCAGCGGACCCTCCTACGAGCAGTACTTC

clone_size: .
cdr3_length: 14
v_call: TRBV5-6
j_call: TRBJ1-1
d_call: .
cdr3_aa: CASSQTGPFTEAFF
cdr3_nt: TGTGCCAGCAGCCAGACAGGACCGTTCACTGAAGCTTTCTTT